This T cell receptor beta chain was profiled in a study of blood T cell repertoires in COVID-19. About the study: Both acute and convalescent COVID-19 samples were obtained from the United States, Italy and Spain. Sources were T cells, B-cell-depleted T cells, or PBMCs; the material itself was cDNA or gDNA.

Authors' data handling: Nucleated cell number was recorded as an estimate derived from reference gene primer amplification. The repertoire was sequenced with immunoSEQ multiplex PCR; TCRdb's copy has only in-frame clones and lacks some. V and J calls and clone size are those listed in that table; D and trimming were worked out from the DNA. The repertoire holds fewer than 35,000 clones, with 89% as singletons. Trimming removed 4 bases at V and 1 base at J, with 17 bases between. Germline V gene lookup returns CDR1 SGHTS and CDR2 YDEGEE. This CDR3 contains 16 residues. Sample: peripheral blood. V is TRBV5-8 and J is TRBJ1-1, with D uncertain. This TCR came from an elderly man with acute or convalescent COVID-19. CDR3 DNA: TGTGCCAGCAGCCTGCAAAAGACAAGCGGGAACACTGAAGCTTTCTTT. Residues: CASSLQKTSGNTEAFF.